The clone carrying this TCR beta chain is labeled as large (0.1 to 1%). Its specificity is not known. CDR3 size: 14 residues. Germline lookup yields CDR1 MNHEY and CDR2 SVGEGT. With 2 bases removed from V and 3 bases from J, the gap between germline ends came to 8 bases. The time point here: sample taken at primary tumor resection. The authors sequenced whole RNA from tumor, nontumor lung or frozen PBMC without sorting. The data originate from a study of spatial heterogeneity in lung cancer. MiXCR, applied by TCRdb to the 5' RACE reads, yields one record per CDR3 protein. The table lists about 4,100 distinct CDR3 sequences, roughly 6.3% of them singletons. Findings of the study overall: Higher tumor mutation counts went along with higher counts of expanded intratumoral alpha and beta TCRs.

The chain uses TRBV6-2 or TRBV6-3 and TRBJ1-5; D not certain. This clonotype was obtained from a male donor with early-stage non-small cell lung cancer. Sample: lung tumor tissue, taken at surgery. The CDR3 sequence is CASSYGPFNQPQHF. The CDR3 DNA follows: TGTGCCAGCAGTTACGGACCGTTCAATCAGCCCCAGCATTTT.